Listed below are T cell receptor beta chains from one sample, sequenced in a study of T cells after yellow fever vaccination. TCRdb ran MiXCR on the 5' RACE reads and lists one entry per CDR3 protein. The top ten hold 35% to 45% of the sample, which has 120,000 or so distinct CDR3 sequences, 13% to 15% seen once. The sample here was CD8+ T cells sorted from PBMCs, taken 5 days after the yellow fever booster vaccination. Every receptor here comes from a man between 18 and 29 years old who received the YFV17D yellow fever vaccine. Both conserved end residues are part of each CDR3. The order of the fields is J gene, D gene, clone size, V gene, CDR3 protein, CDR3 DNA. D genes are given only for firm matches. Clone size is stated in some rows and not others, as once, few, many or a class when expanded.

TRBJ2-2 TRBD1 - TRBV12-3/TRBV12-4 CASKPRYRGSAGELFF TGTGCCAGCAAGCCCAGGTACAGGGGCAGTGCCGGGGAGCTGTTTTTT
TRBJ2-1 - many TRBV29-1 CSVEERDYEQFF TGCAGCGTTGAGGAGAGGGACTATGAGCAGTTCTTC
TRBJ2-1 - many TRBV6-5 CASRLSSVTYNEQFF TGTGCCAGCAGACTCTCTAGTGTTACCTACAATGAGCAGTTCTTC
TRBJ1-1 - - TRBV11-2 CASSFGMGDGAFF TGTGCCAGCAGCTTCGGAATGGGAGACGGGGCTTTCTTT
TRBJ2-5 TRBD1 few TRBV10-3 CAISESKGAGRETQYF TGTGCCATCAGTGAGTCGAAGGGGGCAGGCAGGGAGACCCAGTACTTC
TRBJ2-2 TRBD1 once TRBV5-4 CASSRVDRVATGELFF TGTGCCAGCAGCCGAGTCGACAGGGTGGCCACCGGGGAGCTGTTTTTT
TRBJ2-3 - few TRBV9 CASSGRGQRTDTQYF TGTGCCAGCAGCGGCAGAGGGCAGCGCACAGATACGCAGTATTTT
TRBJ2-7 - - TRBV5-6 CASSFWGASYEQYF TGTGCCAGCAGCTTTTGGGGCGCGTCTTACGAGCAGTACTTC
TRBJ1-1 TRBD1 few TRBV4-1 CASSQEGRGLGEDTEAFF TGCGCCAGCAGCCAAGAGGGCAGGGGGCTGGGGGAGGACACTGAAGCTTTCTTT
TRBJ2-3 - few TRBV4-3 CASSQDRDPDTQYF TGCGCCAGCAGCCAAGACAGGGATCCAGATACGCAGTATTTT
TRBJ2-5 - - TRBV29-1 CSLWDTLVETQYF TGCAGCCTCTGGGACACTTTGGTAGAGACCCAGTACTTC
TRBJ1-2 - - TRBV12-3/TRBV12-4 CASSSSTGTGYTF TGTGCCAGCAGTTCCTCGACGGGGACGGGCTACACCTTC
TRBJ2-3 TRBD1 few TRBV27 CASTLQGQPPDTQYF TGTGCCAGCACCCTCCAGGGACAGCCCCCAGATACGCAGTATTTT
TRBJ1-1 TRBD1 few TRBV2 CASGTGETEAFF TGTGCCAGCGGGACAGGGGAGACTGAAGCTTTCTTT
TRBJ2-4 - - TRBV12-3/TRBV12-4 CASRSEADIQYF TGTGCCAGCAGATCCGAAGCAGACATTCAGTACTTC
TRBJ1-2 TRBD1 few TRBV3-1 CASSQTWDRGKANYGYTF TGTGCCAGCAGCCAAACTTGGGACAGGGGGAAGGCTAACTATGGCTACACCTTC
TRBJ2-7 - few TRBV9 CASSVGAGATYEQYF TGTGCCAGCAGCGTAGGGGCGGGCGCTACCTACGAGCAGTACTTC
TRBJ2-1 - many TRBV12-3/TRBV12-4 CASSTGWGEQFF TGTGCCAGCAGTACGGGGTGGGGTGAGCAGTTCTTC
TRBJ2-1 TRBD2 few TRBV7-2 CASSPAGGMGHEQFF TGTGCCAGCAGCCCGGCGGGGGGGATGGGGCATGAGCAGTTCTTC
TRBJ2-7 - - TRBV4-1 CASSHTGSYEQYF TGCGCCAGCAGCCATACAGGTTCCTACGAGCAGTACTTC
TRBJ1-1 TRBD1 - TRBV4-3 CASSPGTAPKRPEAFF TGCGCCAGCAGTCCTGGGACAGCTCCTAAAAGACCTGAAGCTTTCTTT
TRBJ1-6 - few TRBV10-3 CATAGDSPLHF TGTGCCACCGCAGGGGATTCACCCCTCCACTTT
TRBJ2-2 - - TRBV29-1 CSAPTGTGELFF TGCAGCGCACCGACAGGCACCGGGGAGCTGTTTTTT
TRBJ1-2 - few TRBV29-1 CSVDGGSNYGYTF TGCAGCGTTGACGGGGGATCTAACTATGGCTACACCTTC
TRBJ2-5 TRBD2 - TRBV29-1 CSVSGTSGGMQTQYF TGCAGCGTCTCCGGGACTAGCGGGGGGATGCAGACCCAGTACTTC
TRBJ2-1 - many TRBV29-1 CSVPAAGEQFF TGCAGCGTCCCCGCCGCCGGTGAGCAGTTCTTC
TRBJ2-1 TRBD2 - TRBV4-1 CASSQDRSGGPNEQFF TGCGCCAGCAGCCAAGATAGGAGCGGGGGCCCTAATGAGCAGTTCTTC